This T cell receptor beta chain was sequenced during a study of Ad26.COV2.S vaccination and SARS-CoV-2 variants. Study-level information: By the intramuscular route, Ad26.COV2.S was given once, or twice 56 days apart.

Libraries were prepared by immunoSEQ multiplex PCR; TCRdb keeps only in-frame clonotypes and omits some of them. The sample shows about 350,000 clones, around nine tenths of them seen only once. This clone was picked up one time. Indicated treatment: some 20 received Ad26.COV2.S at low or high dose, single or two shots; about 5 received placebo; per-sample allocation not given. Day 63 following the first vaccine or placebo injection was when the samples were taken. The receptor was isolated from a person aged 18-65 years who received the Ad26.COV2.S COVID-19 vaccine or a placebo. The input for sequencing was peripheral blood, taken in a trial of Ad26.COV2.S vaccine versus placebo.

CDR3 nucleotide sequence: TGTGCCAGCAGCCCGGGACAGGGGGCTTTAGCTTTCTTT. Protein product: CASSPGQGALAFF. This chain links TRBV12-3 or TRBV12-4 with TRBJ1-1, with TRBD1 matching over 12 bases. The CDR3 consists of 13 residues. V shed 6 bases, J shed 10 bases, and the junction held 6 bases outside the gene matches.